What follows are 31 T cell receptor beta chains derived from one specimen sequenced in a study of T cell repertoires in cytomegalovirus infection. TCRdb recomputed calls from the reads with MiXCR, one row per CDR3 protein. Among 750,000 to 900,000 distinct CDR3 sequences listed, 25% to 35% were seen once. The antigens these receptors bind are not known. Sequencing was performed on cultured CD8+ T cells from PBMCs, taken from culture after CMV antigen stimulation. These receptors all come from a human donor in good health (CMV status not recorded). Some clones in this sample may be carry-over from other donors' samples.

The chain has TRBV9 and TRBJ2-5; the D gene is possibly TRBD1 (5 bases). The germline V and J ends were trimmed by 3 bases and 6 bases, with 12 bases remaining between them. The CDR3 loop spans 13 amino acids. Germline V gene lookup returns CDR1 SGDLS and CDR2 YYNGEE. The CDR3 coding sequence is TGTGCCAGCAGCGCCGGACAACTTAAGACCCAGTACTTC. This gives the protein CASSAGQLKTQYF.

This chain uses TRBV27 with TRBJ2-7, with 10 bases that match TRBD1. The V and J ends lost 7 bases and 1 base, in that order; junction bases with no gene match: 1. Germline CDR1 and CDR2: MNHEY and SMNVEV (reference sequence). There are 13 residues in the CDR3. CDR3 in amino acids: CASTGQGSYEQYF. The CDR3 nucleotides read TGTGCCAGCACGGGACAGGGGTCCTACGAGCAGTACTTC.

This clonotype was observed a few times. The V gene is TRBV7-9, the J gene TRBJ2-7; TRBD1 aligns across 7 bases. The CDR3 sequence is 14 residues long. Germline loops: CDR1 SEHNR, CDR2 FQNEAQ (reference sequence). The V segment lost 4 bases and the J segment 0 bases; nucleotides outside the gene matches: 3. CDR3 coding DNA: TGTGCCAGCAGCTCGGACAGGAGCTCCTACGAGCAGTACGTC. Residues: CASSSDRSSYEQYV.

This clonotype showed up just a few times. The chain recombines TRBV10-3 with TRBJ1-1; TRBD1 might be the D (5 bases). Germline loops: CDR1 ENHRY, CDR2 SYGVKD. Trimming removed 3 bases at V and 4 bases at J, with 9 bases between. This CDR3 is built from 13 residues. The CDR3 DNA sequence: TGTGCCATCAGTGATCAGGGAGCCACTGAAGCTTTCTTT. As protein: CAISDQGATEAFF.

This clonotype has at least ten counts. This chain connects TRBV12-3 or TRBV12-4 to TRBJ2-5; D is possibly TRBD2 (5 bases). The CDR3 length is 17 residues. With 3 bases removed from V and 2 bases from J, the gap between germline ends came to 19 bases. Here the CDR3 reads CASSFGVISRLQETQYF. The CDR3 coding sequence is TGTGCCAGCAGTTTCGGGGTGATATCGAGGTTGCAAGAGACCCAGTACTTC.

This clonotype came up a few times. The rearrangement joins TRBV2 to TRBJ2-7; unclear D gene. From germline, CDR1 is SNHLY and CDR2 FYNNEI. The CDR3 has 12 amino acids. V lost 7 bases, J lost 2 bases, and 9 bases lay in between. This CDR3 reads CASIGTTYEQYF. CDR3 nucleotides: TGTGCCAGCATCGGCACCACCTACGAGCAGTACTTC.

This clonotype was counted only a few times. A junction end diverges from the germline sequence, so it may reflect a read error. This sequence joins TRBV5-1 and TRBJ1-5; 12 bases line up with TRBD1. Germline V gene lookup returns CDR1 SGHRS and CDR2 YFSETQ. This CDR3 has 15 amino acids. CDR3 bases: TGCGCCAGCAGCCCCGGGACAGGGGGCAAACAGCCCCAGCATTTT. This encodes CASSPGTGGKQPQHF.

The sample holds many counts of this clonotype. This chain links TRBV7-8 with TRBJ1-1; 8 nucleotides align to TRBD1. CDR1 and CDR2 from the germline V gene are SGHVS and FQNEAQ. The CDR3 is made up of 19 amino acids. J was trimmed by 10 bases and V by 2 bases; bases with no gene match: 24. CDR3 protein: CASSLSPGTGGPEGWVAFF. Here the CDR3 DNA reads TGTGCCAGCAGCTTAAGCCCCGGGACAGGCGGGCCTGAGGGCTGGGTAGCTTTCTTT. Looking up the rest from reference TRBV7-8 and TRBJ1-1 gives the full variable domain: GAGVSQSPRYKVAKRGQDVALRCDPISGHVSLFWYQQALGQGPEFLTYFQNEAQLDKSGLPSDRFFAERPEGSVSTLKIQRTQQEDSAVYLCASSLSPGTGGPEGWVAFFGQGTRLTVV.

V and J are TRBV19 and TRBJ2-2; no clear D gene. Deletions cut 0 bases from V and 5 bases from J, with 7 bases between. Germline-derived CDR1 and CDR2 are LNHDA and SQIVND (reference sequence). CDR3 length equals 14 residues. DNA of the CDR3: TGTGCCAGTAGTATAGAGGGGTATACCGGGGAGCTGTTTTTT. This codes for CASSIEGYTGELFF.

This clonotype was seen a handful of times. The chain is built from TRBV12-3 or TRBV12-4 and TRBJ1-4; D unclear. V was clipped by 5 bases and J by 5 bases, with 18 bases between them. The CDR3 consists of 16 residues. The CDR3 region is CASSPHRTGHNEKLFF. CDR3 nucleotides: TGTGCCAGCAGTCCCCACCGAACCGGGCACAATGAAAAACTGTTTTTT.

This chain uses TRBV4-1 with TRBJ2-1, with D unresolved. This CDR3 has 13 residues. The V gene lost 4 bases and the J gene lost 7 bases, with 11 bases spanning the gap. CDR1 and CDR2 from the germline V gene are MGHRA and YSYEKL. For the CDR3, the DNA is TGCGCCAGCAGCCTCCGAGCAGCGAATGAGCAGTTCTTC. Translated, it gives CASSLRAANEQFF.

V gene TRBV2 combines with J gene TRBJ2-4; TRBD2 matches 10 bases. V was pared by 2 bases and J by 7 bases, with 8 bases of the junction left unmatched. Looked up from germline, CDR1 is SNHLY and CDR2 is FYNNEI. The CDR3 totals 16 residues. The CDR3 loop is CASSELAGGPMNIQYF. The CDR3 DNA reads TGTGCCAGCAGTGAATTAGCGGGGGGACCTATGAACATTCAGTACTTC.

The chain uses TRBV4-3 and TRBJ1-4, with a possible D match to TRBD1 (5 bases). V lost 0 bases to trimming and J lost 7 bases, with 18 bases between them. Germline V lookup: CDR1 LGHNA, CDR2 YSLEER. The CDR3 length is 17 residues. CDR3 loop: CASSQDLWGASVEKLFF. The CDR3 nucleotides read TGCGCCAGCAGCCAAGACCTCTGGGGCGCAAGTGTTGAAAAACTGTTTTTT.

This clonotype showed up many times. CDR3 protein: CASSLNAAGSGYNEQFF. Here the CDR3 DNA reads TGTGCCAGCAGCTTAAATGCCGCAGGGTCGGGGTACAATGAGCAGTTCTTC. The chain recombines TRBV7-3 with TRBJ2-1, with D tentatively TRBD1 or TRBD2 (5 bases each). V was pared by 1 base and J by 4 bases, with 17 bases between. Germline-derived CDR1 and CDR2 are SGHTA and FQGTGA. This CDR3 has 17 residues.

This chain connects TRBV20-1 to TRBJ2-1, with D tentatively TRBD1 or TRBD2 (6 bases each). The germline CDR1 and CDR2 sequences are DFQATT and SNEGSKA (reference sequence). The CDR3 consists of 15 residues. V lost 4 bases and J 6 bases, leaving 19 bases between the germline ends. The CDR3 protein is CSATLGGGVGNEQFF. The CDR3 DNA reads as TGCAGTGCTACCCTTGGGGGCGGGGTGGGCAATGAGCAGTTCTTC.

This clonotype appeared many times. The J gene is TRBJ1-6, the V gene TRBV7-8; D is unresolved. CDR1 SGHVS and CDR2 FQNEAQ come from the germline V gene. V lost 5 bases to trimming and J lost 7 bases, with 15 bases between them. This CDR3 contains 15 residues. CDR3 DNA sequence: TGTGCCAGCAGCAGGTGGGAGGACCCGAATTCACCCCTCCACTTT. Amino acid sequence: CASSRWEDPNSPLHF.

This clonotype was recorded at least ten times. This sequence joins TRBV27 and TRBJ1-5, with 8 bases aligning to TRBD1. The V and J ends lost 3 bases and 5 bases, in that order; junction bases with no gene match: 18. Germline V CDR1 and CDR2: MNHEY, SMNVEV (reference sequence). This CDR3 has 19 residues. CDR3 sequence reads: CASSFSRTGRENVDQPQHF. Here the CDR3 DNA reads TGTGCCAGCAGTTTTTCCAGGACAGGGAGGGAAAACGTGGATCAGCCCCAGCATTTT.

This chain links TRBV29-1 with TRBJ2-7; TRBD1 matches at 8 bases. The germline CDR1 and CDR2 sequences are SQVTM and ANQGSEA. CDR3 length equals 13 residues. Losses at the gene ends were 4 bases for V and 0 bases for J; bases not matched to a gene: 2. CDR3 nucleotide sequence: TGCAGCGTTGTGGACAGGGCCTCCTACGAGCAGTACTTC. This gives the protein CSVVDRASYEQYF.

This clonotype was seen a handful of times. The J gene is TRBJ2-7, the V gene TRBV5-6; 8 positions agree with TRBD2. The CDR3 totals 14 residues. CDR1 SGHDT and CDR2 YYEEEE come from the germline V gene. V shed 7 bases and J 0 bases; nucleotides not matched to a gene: 6. The CDR3: CASLLAASSYEQYF. The CDR3 coding sequence is TGTGCCAGCTTACTAGCGGCGAGCTCCTACGAGCAGTACTTC.

The gene calls are TRBV24-1 and TRBJ2-2, with D unclear. CDR1 and CDR2 from the germline V gene are KGHDR and SFDVKD. The CDR3 covers 16 residues. The V end lost 5 bases, the J end lost 0 bases, and 12 bases lay between the germline ends. CDR3 DNA: TGTGCCACCAGTGTTCCTTTCGCCGCGAACACCGGGGAGCTGTTTTTT. Translation: CATSVPFAANTGELFF.

V gene TRBV7-9 combines with J gene TRBJ2-7; possibly TRBD2 for D (6 bases). This CDR3 spans 15 amino acids. Trimming cost V 1 base and J 5 bases, with 15 bases left between them. The germline V gene encodes CDR1 SEHNR and CDR2 FQNEAQ (reference sequence). In DNA, the CDR3 is TGTGCCAGCAGCTTAGAGGCGGGGTTTCACCACGAGCAGTACTTC. Protein product: CASSLEAGFHHEQYF.

This rearrangement joins TRBV7-9 to TRBJ1-1; a possible D gene is TRBD1 (6 bases). The germline V gene has CDR1 SEHNR and CDR2 FQNEAQ (reference sequence). The CDR3 is 15 residues long. V was clipped by 4 bases and J by 6 bases, with 18 bases between them. Here the CDR3 DNA reads TGTGCCAGCAGCTCATTGTTGGGGGGCGCATCTGAAGCTTTCTTT. This gives the protein CASSSLLGGASEAFF.

This clonotype was seen only a few times. V gene TRBV12-5 combines with J gene TRBJ1-2; D unresolved. This CDR3 contains 12 residues. Germline CDR1 and CDR2: LGHNT and FRNRAP. V was shortened by 2 bases and J by 5 bases, with 6 bases between the two germline ends. CDR3 sequence reads: CASGLPSYGYTF. CDR3 in DNA: TGTGCTAGTGGTTTGCCGTCATATGGCTACACCTTC.

J is TRBJ2-3 and V is TRBV27, with D possibly TRBD1 on 6 matching bases. The germline V and J ends were trimmed by 2 bases and 0 bases, with 12 bases remaining between them. CDR1 and CDR2 from the germline V gene are MNHEY and SMNVEV (reference sequence). CDR3 length: 16 residues. The CDR3 DNA reads as TGTGCCAGCAGTTTACACAGGACAGTTAGCACAGATACGCAGTATTTT. Translated: CASSLHRTVSTDTQYF.

This clonotype was detected a few times. The V and J genes are TRBV5-1 and TRBJ2-7; 13 bases align to TRBD2. Germline CDR1 is SGHRS and CDR2 is YFSETQ. J was trimmed by 2 bases and V by 1 base; bases with no gene match: 6. There are 17 residues in the CDR3. Here the CDR3 DNA reads TGCGCCAGCAGCTTGAAGACTAGCGGGGGGCAGCCCTACGAGCAGTACTTC. This codes for CASSLKTSGGQPYEQYF.

This clonotype was counted ten times or more. The rearrangement uses TRBV7-8 and TRBJ2-3; TRBD2 aligns across 11 bases. This CDR3 is 17 amino acids long. The V and J ends lost 5 bases and 4 bases, in that order; junction bases with no gene match: 11. Germline-derived CDR1 and CDR2 are SGHVS and FQNEAQ. CDR3 sequence: CASSRPLAGGEADTQYF. DNA of the CDR3: TGTGCCAGCAGCCGACCCTTAGCGGGGGGGGAAGCAGATACGCAGTATTTT.

The V gene is TRBV27, the J gene TRBJ2-7; maybe TRBD2 (6 bases). Germline V gives CDR1 MNHEY, CDR2 SMNVEV (reference sequence). The CDR3 has 15 residues. V was cut by 5 bases and J by 1 base, with 15 bases left in between. The CDR3 reads CASSITFLASYEQYF. CDR3 coding DNA: TGTGCCAGCAGTATCACATTCCTAGCGTCCTACGAGCAGTACTTC.

The chain is built from TRBV6-1 and TRBJ2-7; the D is unclear. This CDR3 is 13 amino acids long. From germline, CDR1 is MNHNS and CDR2 SASEGT. V lost 5 bases and J 0 bases, leaving 8 bases between the germline ends. CDR3 loop: CASSSAVSYEQYF. The CDR3 nucleotides read TGTGCCAGCAGTTCGGCAGTCTCCTACGAGCAGTACTTC.

The CDR3 is CASSRPGFFRVAVDTQYF. For the CDR3, the DNA is TGCGCCAGCAGCCGCCCCGGTTTCTTCCGAGTAGCTGTAGATACGCAGTATTTT. V usage is TRBV4-1 and J usage is TRBJ2-3, with unresolved D. Germline V gene lookup returns CDR1 MGHRA and CDR2 YSYEKL. The V end lost 4 bases, the J end lost 5 bases, and 25 bases lay between the germline ends. CDR3 length: 18 amino acids.

This chain uses TRBV13 with TRBJ2-1; tentative D call: TRBD1 (6 bases). The CDR3 has 15 residues. V was trimmed by 4 bases and J by 5 bases, leaving 15 bases between them. Germline values: CDR1 PRHDT, CDR2 FYEKMQ (reference sequence). CDR3 in DNA: TGTGCCAGCAGCTCCCGGGACATTGGGCACAATGAGCAGTTCTTC. It encodes CASSSRDIGHNEQFF.

This clonotype was recorded a few times. The chain carries TRBV6-2 or TRBV6-3 and TRBJ2-7; 8 bases line up with TRBD1. The CDR3 contains 14 residues. J gave up 3 bases and V 2 bases, and 3 bases lay outside the gene matches. Germline V gives CDR1 MNHEY, CDR2 SVGEGT. DNA for the CDR3: TGTGCCAGCAGTTACCTTACAGGGGGCTACGAGCAGTACTTC. This gives the protein CASSYLTGGYEQYF.